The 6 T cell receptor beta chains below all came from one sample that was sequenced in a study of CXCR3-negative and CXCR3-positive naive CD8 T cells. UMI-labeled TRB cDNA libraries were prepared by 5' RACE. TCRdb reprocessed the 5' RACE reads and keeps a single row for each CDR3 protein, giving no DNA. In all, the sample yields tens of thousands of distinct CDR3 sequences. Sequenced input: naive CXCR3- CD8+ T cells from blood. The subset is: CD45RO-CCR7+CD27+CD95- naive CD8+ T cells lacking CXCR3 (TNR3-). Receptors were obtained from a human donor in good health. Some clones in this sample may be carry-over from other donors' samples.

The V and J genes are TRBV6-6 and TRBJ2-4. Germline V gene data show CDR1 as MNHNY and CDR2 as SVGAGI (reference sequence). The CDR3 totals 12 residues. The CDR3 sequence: CASSLIENIQYF.

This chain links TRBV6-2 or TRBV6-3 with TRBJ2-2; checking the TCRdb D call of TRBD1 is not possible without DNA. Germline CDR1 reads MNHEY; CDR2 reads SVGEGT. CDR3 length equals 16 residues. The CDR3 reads CASSDRTTGWTGELFF.

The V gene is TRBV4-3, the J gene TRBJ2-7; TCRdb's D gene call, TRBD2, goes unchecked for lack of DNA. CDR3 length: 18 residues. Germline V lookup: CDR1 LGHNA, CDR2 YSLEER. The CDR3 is CASSQEWSAGDFNYEQYF.

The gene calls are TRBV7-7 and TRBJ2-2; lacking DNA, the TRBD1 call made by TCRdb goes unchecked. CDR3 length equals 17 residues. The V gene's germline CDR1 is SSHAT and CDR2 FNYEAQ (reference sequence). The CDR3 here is CASSLVDSGENTGELFF.

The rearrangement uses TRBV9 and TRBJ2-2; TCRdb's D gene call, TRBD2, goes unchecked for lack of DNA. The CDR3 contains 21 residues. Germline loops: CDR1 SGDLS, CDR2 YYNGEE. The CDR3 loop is CASSVSRKKERRGEHTGELFF.

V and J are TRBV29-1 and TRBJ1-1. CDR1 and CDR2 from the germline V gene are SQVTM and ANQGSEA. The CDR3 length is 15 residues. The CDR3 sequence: CSVDTTGVMNTEAFF. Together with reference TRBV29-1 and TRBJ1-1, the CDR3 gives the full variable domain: SAVISQKPSRDICQRGTSLTIQCQVDSQVTMMFWYRQQPGQSLTLIATANQGSEATYESGFVIDKFPISRPNLTFSTLTVSNMSPEDSSIYLCSVDTTGVMNTEAFFGQGTRLTVV.